Listed below are T cell receptor beta chains from one sample, sequenced in a study of T cells after yellow fever vaccination. TCRdb itself ran the 5' RACE reads through MiXCR, one entry per CDR3 protein. Among 500,000 to 650,000 distinct CDR3 sequences listed, about 12% were seen once. This specimen was PBMCs, taken on the day of the yellow fever booster vaccination. The receptors here all came from a young man who received the YFV17D yellow fever vaccine. CDR3s include the opening cysteine and the closing phenylalanine or tryptophan. The D gene is left open where the match is weak. The size entry is marked missing in some rows and otherwise reads once, few, many or a size class.

CDR3aa	CDR3nt	abundance	v_gene	j_gene	d_gene
CASSLVIRGEQYF	TGTGCCAGCAGCTTAGTGATACGGGGGGAGCAGTACTTC	-	TRBV7-3	TRBJ2-7	-
CASSRRSGWDTQYF	TGTGCCAGCAGTAGGCGGTCCGGATGGGATACGCAGTATTTT	-	TRBV5-6	TRBJ2-3	-
CAWSVRGGVWGYTF	TGTGCCTGGAGTGTAAGGGGAGGCGTATGGGGCTACACCTTC	-	TRBV30	TRBJ1-2	-
CASNPGTLPTGELFF	TGCGCCAGCAATCCCGGGACCCTCCCCACCGGGGAGCTGTTTTTT	many	TRBV5-1	TRBJ2-2	-
CASSVLGQGYNEQFF	TGTGCCAGCAGCGTATTGGGACAGGGATACAATGAGCAGTTCTTC	-	TRBV9	TRBJ2-1	TRBD1
CASSSRTGEPYEQYF	TGTGCCAGCAGCAGTCGGACAGGGGAACCCTACGAGCAGTACTTC	-	TRBV7-2	TRBJ2-7	TRBD1
CSAPGPLPYEQYF	TGCAGTGCGCCCGGGCCCCTACCCTACGAGCAGTACTTC	-	TRBV20-1	TRBJ2-7	-
CATSRPPQRTSQETQYF	TGTGCCACCAGCAGACCCCCTCAGAGGACTAGCCAAGAGACCCAGTACTTC	few	TRBV15	TRBJ2-5	TRBD2
CASSLGNSGSSYNEQFF	TGCGCCAGCAGCCTAGGGAATAGCGGGAGCTCCTACAATGAGCAGTTCTTC	few	TRBV5-1	TRBJ2-1	TRBD2
CSARPQGTQYF	TGCAGTGCTCGGCCGCAAGGGACCCAGTACTTC	-	TRBV20-1	TRBJ2-5	-
CASSLESGTQETQYF	TGTGCCAGCAGCTTAGAGTCCGGGACCCAAGAGACCCAGTACTTC	-	TRBV7-2	TRBJ2-5	-
CASSSPGTDRHGYTF	TGTGCCAGCAGCTCCCCCGGGACAGATCGCCATGGCTACACCTTC	-	TRBV7-3	TRBJ1-2	TRBD1
CSARDPPGPGELFF	TGCAGTGCTAGAGATCCCCCCGGCCCCGGGGAGCTGTTTTTT	-	TRBV20-1	TRBJ2-2	-